The 27 T cell receptor beta chains in this list originate from one sample, sequenced in a study of T cell changes during pregnancy in multiple sclerosis. The assay was immunoSEQ multiplex PCR, and TCRdb's table has in-frame clones only and misses some. The data contain over 60,000 clones, over 75% of them singletons. The sequencing used CD4+ T cells from peripheral blood mononuclear cells, collected in the third trimester of pregnancy. The receptors originated from a female donor in good health, enrolled as a control in a pregnancy study.

In the case of this clone: The DNA is omitted, as the CDR3 cannot be located on it reliably, and the CDR3 follows TCRdb's listing. This chain joins TRBV7-3 and TRBJ2-5; the D segment call TRBD2 is taken from the table without a DNA check. Germline CDR1 SGHTA, CDR2 FQGTGA. The CDR3 contains 16 residues when both ends are counted. CDR3 amino acids: CASSPWGGGSPETRYF.

This clone was counted once. The V and J genes are TRBV19 and TRBJ2-1, with 7 positions matching TRBD1. CDR3 length: 14 residues. With V trimmed by 6 bases and J by 3 bases, 5 bases remained unmatched. Germline loops: CDR1 LNHDA, CDR2 SQIVND (reference sequence). The CDR3 coding sequence is TGTGCCAGTAGCCTCGACAGGGACTACAATGAGCAGTTCTTC. Protein: CASSLDRDYNEQFF.

The sample holds one count of this clone. The chain combines TRBV9 with TRBJ2-5; perhaps TRBD2 as D (7 bases). Germline loops: CDR1 SGDLS, CDR2 YYNGEE. This CDR3 has 16 amino acids. V was clipped by 0 bases and J by 0 bases, with 12 bases between them. The CDR3 loop reads CASSVAGGLYQETQYF. The CDR3 DNA follows: TGTGCCAGCAGCGTAGCGGGGGGCCTGTACCAAGAGACCCAGTACTTC.

The chain combines TRBV30 with TRBJ1-5, with TRBD1 matching 7 bases. Looked up from germline, CDR1 is GTSNPN and CDR2 is SVGIG (reference sequence). J gave up 7 bases and V 8 bases, and 11 bases lay outside the gene matches. This CDR3 comprises 13 residues. The CDR3 is CALNTGTDQPQHF. CDR3 bases: TGTGCCCTAAACACCGGGACAGACCAGCCCCAGCATTTT.

The chain employs TRBV27 and TRBJ2-7; D possibly corresponds to TRBD2 (5 bases). CDR3 length: 14 residues. CDR1 and CDR2 from the germline V gene are MNHEY and SMNVEV (reference sequence). With 2 bases removed from V and 1 base from J, the gap between germline ends came to 9 bases. CDR3 sequence: CASSLLGDSYEQYF. Written as DNA, the CDR3 is TGTGCCAGCAGTTTACTCGGGGATTCCTACGAGCAGTACTTC.

V and J are TRBV2 and TRBJ1-2; the D gene is possibly TRBD1 (6 bases). Germline CDR1 reads SNHLY; CDR2 reads FYNNEI. The CDR3 has 12 amino acids. V lost 11 bases and J lost 7, with 17 bases in between. CDR3 sequence reads: CARRIQGGGYTF. CDR3 nucleotide sequence: TGTGCCCGAAGGATACAGGGTGGTGGCTACACCTTC.

The V and J genes are TRBV5-1 and TRBJ2-7, with a possible D match to TRBD1 (7 bases). V shed 4 bases and J shed 4 bases, with 18 bases lying between them. Per the germline V gene, CDR1 is SGHRS and CDR2 is YFSETQ. The CDR3 sequence is 15 residues long. CDR3 region: CASSPGVARGYEQYF. The CDR3 DNA reads TGCGCCAGCAGCCCGGGGGTGGCCAGGGGGTACGAGCAGTACTTC.

V usage is TRBV29-1 and J usage is TRBJ1-5; possible D gene TRBD1, 6 bases. Germline values: CDR1 SQVTM, CDR2 ANQGSEA. There are 15 residues in the CDR3. Between the trimmed V and J ends, which lost 4 bases and 4 bases, there was a span of 17 bases. Here the CDR3 reads CSVGWAGGRNQPQHF. The CDR3 DNA is TGCAGCGTTGGCTGGGCGGGGGGCAGAAATCAGCCCCAGCATTTT.

This clone was observed a single time. This chain uses TRBV4-2 with TRBJ2-3; TRBD1 aligns across 10 bases. The CDR3 runs to 17 residues. Losses at the gene ends were 0 bases for V and 4 bases for J; bases not matched to a gene: 7. Germline CDR1 reads LGHNA; CDR2 reads YNFKEQ. Written as DNA, the CDR3 is TGTGCCAGCAGCCAAGATAATGACAGGGGGCTATCAGATACGCAGTATTTT. Amino acid sequence: CASSQDNDRGLSDTQYF.

The rearrangement links TRBV10-3 to TRBJ1-2; perhaps TRBD1 as D (6 bases). Trimming took 8 bases from V and 4 from J, leaving 11 bases between them. This CDR3 contains 12 residues. Germline lookup yields CDR1 ENHRY and CDR2 SYGVKD. CDR3 DNA sequence: TGTGCCATCGGGGGGGGCAGCTATGGCTACACCTTC. Translation: CAIGGGSYGYTF.

The chain combines TRBV9 with TRBJ2-7, with TRBD2 identical over 8 bases. CDR1 is SGDLS and CDR2 is YYNGEE in the germline V gene. The CDR3 is 16 amino acids. V shed 0 bases and J 5 bases; nucleotides not matched to a gene: 10. This chain's CDR3 is CASSVGGTSTGNEQYF. CDR3 in DNA: TGTGCCAGCAGCGTAGGGGGGACTAGTACGGGCAACGAGCAGTACTTC.

V is TRBV5-6 and J is TRBJ1-2, with D tentatively TRBD1 (6 bases). The CDR3 loop spans 15 amino acids. V shed 4 bases and J shed 3 bases, with 16 bases lying between them. Germline CDR1 is SGHDT and CDR2 is YYEEEE. The CDR3, as DNA: TGTGCCAGCAGCATCCAGGACAGATTTCACTATGGCTACACCTTC. This translates into CASSIQDRFHYGYTF.

V is TRBV7-2 and J is TRBJ2-2, with D perhaps TRBD2 (6 bases). There are 16 residues in the CDR3. The V gene's germline CDR1 is SGHTA and CDR2 FQGNSA. V was clipped by 6 bases and J by 0 bases, with 14 bases between them. The CDR3 sequence is CASRPRGGSNTGELFF. The CDR3 nucleotides are TGTGCCAGCAGACCCCGTGGGGGGTCGAACACCGGGGAGCTGTTTTTT.

This sequence joins TRBV7-3 and TRBJ2-2, with 7 bases matching TRBD1. The CDR3 is made up of 14 amino acids. The trim removed 5 bases at V and 4 bases at J, leaving 4 bases unmatched. The germline V gene encodes CDR1 SGHTA and CDR2 FQGTGA. CDR3 sequence (DNA): TGTGCCAGCAGCCTACAGGGGAGCACCGGGGAGCTGTTTTTT. Translated: CASSLQGSTGELFF. Supplemented by reference TRBV7-3 and TRBJ2-2, the full variable domain reads GAGVSQTPSNKVTEKGKYVELRCDPISGHTALYWYRQSLGQGPEFLIYFQGTGAADDSGLPNDRFFAVRPEGSVSTLKIQRTERGDSAVYLCASSLQGSTGELFFGEGSRLTVL.

This clone was detected only a few times. This chain joins TRBV19 and TRBJ2-2; tentative D call: TRBD2 (5 bases). Germline V gene lookup returns CDR1 LNHDA and CDR2 SQIVND (reference sequence). The CDR3 spans 13 residues. V shed 5 bases and J shed 8 bases, with 12 bases lying between them. This CDR3 is CASSARGGGELFF. The CDR3 DNA sequence: TGTGCCAGTAGTGCCCGCGGAGGAGGGGAGCTGTTTTTT.

V and J are TRBV18 and TRBJ2-7; 9 bases agree with TRBD1. The CDR3 consists of 14 residues. V gave up 3 bases and J gave up 10 bases; unmatched junction bases: 10. CDR1 and CDR2 (germline): KGHSH, LQKENI. The CDR3: CASSPDRDRVIQYF. CDR3 bases: TGTGCCAGCTCACCCGACCGGGACAGGGTTATCCAGTACTTC.

The chain combines TRBV18 with TRBJ2-7, with D perhaps TRBD1 (5 bases). Trimming stripped 1 base from V and 2 bases from J, with 9 bases between. Germline loops: CDR1 KGHSH, CDR2 LQKENI. This CDR3 is built from 14 residues. The CDR3 loop reads CASSPLQGTYEQYF. Here the CDR3 DNA reads TGTGCCAGCTCACCACTTCAGGGCACCTACGAGCAGTACTTC.

V usage is TRBV19 and J usage is TRBJ2-1; 7 nucleotides match TRBD1. Germline V CDR1 and CDR2: LNHDA, SQIVND (reference sequence). This CDR3 region has 18 residues. V gave up 3 bases and J gave up 0 bases; unmatched junction bases: 11. CDR3 in amino acids: CASSIQRGPSSSYNEQFF. The CDR3, as DNA: TGTGCCAGTAGTATTCAGAGGGGGCCGTCAAGCTCCTACAATGAGCAGTTCTTC.

This clone occurred once. The gene calls are TRBV10-3 and TRBJ1-1, with TRBD1 as a possible D gene (6 bases). The germline CDR1 and CDR2 sequences are ENHRY and SYGVKD. This CDR3 has 14 amino acids. Trimming left V 4 bases short and J 5 bases short, with 14 bases between. CDR3 nucleotide sequence: TGTGCCATCAGTGTCGAGCTTCAGGGGACTGAAGCTTTCTTT. Its protein product is CAISVELQGTEAFF.

CDR3 DNA sequence: TGTGCCAGCAGCTTAGGCCGGCTGAGCGAAGAGACCCAGTACTTC. Protein: CASSLGRLSEETQYF. The chain employs TRBV11-3 and TRBJ2-5; D gene uncertain. Trimming cost V 1 base and J 3 bases, with 12 bases left between them. The germline V gene encodes CDR1 SGHNT and CDR2 YENEEA. There are 15 residues in the CDR3.

This chain links TRBV6-1 with TRBJ1-1, with D possibly matching TRBD1 (6 bases). Trimming stripped 7 bases from V and 0 bases from J, with 12 bases between. Germline lookup yields CDR1 MNHNS and CDR2 SASEGT. This CDR3 spans 14 amino acids. CDR3 DNA sequence: TGTGCCAGCATCCAAGACAGGTTGAACACTGAAGCTTTCTTT. This encodes CASIQDRLNTEAFF.

The rearrangement uses TRBV4-3 and TRBJ1-1, with D uncertain. The V gene lost 1 base and the J gene lost 0 bases, with 9 bases spanning the gap. Germline CDR1 and CDR2: LGHNA and YSLEER. The CDR3 loop spans 15 amino acids. The CDR3 here is CASSQGGKMNTEAFF. CDR3 DNA sequence: TGCGCCAGCAGCCAAGGCGGTAAGATGAACACTGAAGCTTTCTTT.

This rearrangement joins TRBV5-4 to TRBJ2-7; 8 bases align to TRBD1. J lost 2 bases, V lost 0 bases, and 10 bases had no gene match. The CDR3 spans 17 residues. The germline CDR1 and CDR2 sequences are SGHNT and YYREEE (reference sequence). This CDR3 is CASSLAQGATSPYEQYF. The CDR3 bases are TGTGCCAGCAGCTTGGCCCAGGGGGCCACGTCCCCCTACGAGCAGTACTTC.

With respect to this clone: Other DNA sequences in the same sample also yield this CDR3. This chain joins TRBV5-4 and TRBJ2-3; 9 bases align to TRBD2. CDR1 and CDR2 from the germline V gene are SGHNT and YYREEE (reference sequence). The CDR3 spans 16 residues. V lost 5 bases and J lost 0; bases outside the gene matches: 7. The CDR3 DNA reads as TGTGCCAGCAGTTTGAGTCTAGCGGGGAGCACAGATACGCAGTATTTT. Translation gives CASSLSLAGSTDTQYF.

V gene TRBV13 combines with J gene TRBJ1-2; 8 bases fit TRBD1. Unmatched junction bases numbered 5, after V lost 4 bases and J lost 4 bases. This CDR3 region has 14 residues. The germline V gene encodes CDR1 PRHDT and CDR2 FYEKMQ (reference sequence). The CDR3 is CASSSGQVLYGYTF. CDR3 nucleotide sequence: TGTGCCAGCAGCTCGGGACAGGTACTCTATGGCTACACCTTC.

The chain is built from TRBV7-2 and TRBJ2-3, with 11 bases fitting TRBD2. J lost 4 bases, V lost 4 bases, and 13 bases had no gene match. Germline V gives CDR1 SGHTA, CDR2 FQGNSA. The CDR3 extends over 18 amino acids. The CDR3 sequence is CASSSTRLAGSGADTQYF. The CDR3 DNA is TGTGCCAGCAGCTCTACCCGACTAGCGGGGTCGGGCGCAGATACGCAGTATTTT.

This chain uses TRBV7-8 with TRBJ1-1; a possible D gene is TRBD1 (5 bases). The CDR3 is 15 amino acids. CDR1 and CDR2 (germline): SGHVS, FQNEAQ. V gave up 3 bases and J gave up 1 base, with 12 bases separating them. CDR3 DNA sequence: TGTGCCAGCAGCTTTTCGTCCCAGGGGAACACTGAAGCTTTCTTT. Residues: CASSFSSQGNTEAFF.